The text below deals with one T cell receptor beta chain. The antigen remains unidentified. V lost 1 base to trimming and J lost 9 bases; unmatched junction nucleotides: 10. The CDR3 runs 17 residues. CDR1 is SGHVS and CDR2 is FQNEAQ in the germline V gene. The data are from a study of cytomegalovirus exposure and HLA in healthy donors. The study's findings and limits: Per published reports, the classifier diagnosed cytomegalovirus status with high specificity and sensitivity. Later, an analysis found that TCR clusters from the first cohort tended to co-occur in the 90 to 150 validation repertoires.

Data came from immunoSEQ multiplex PCR; TCRdb stores just in-frame clones and leaves some out. The sample lists 200,000 or so clones, roughly 80% seen once, with roughly 5.7% in the top ten. The rearrangement links TRBV7-8 to TRBJ2-1, with 12 bases aligning to TRBD2. This sequence originates from a woman aged 18-30 years in good health and CMV-seronegative. Sequenced material: PBMCs. CDR3 coding DNA: TGTGCCAGCAGCTTAGGGGAGACTAGCGGGAGCCTTCGTGAGCAGTTCTTC. Translated, it gives CASSLGETSGSLREQFF.